These 25 T cell receptor beta chains were all obtained from the same sample, sequenced in a study of neurological immune-mediated disorders. TCRdb re-analysed the 5' RACE reads in MiXCR, keeping a single row per CDR3 protein. This table holds 55,000 to 65,000 distinct CDR3 sequences, more than 9.5% found once. The time point: longitudinal time-point 2. Sequenced input: PBMCs. These receptors all stem from a man aged 25-45 years in good health.

This clonotype appeared many times. The gene calls are TRBV5-1 and TRBJ1-5; D is unclear. The CDR3 consists of 14 residues. Germline loops: CDR1 SGHRS, CDR2 YFSETQ. V lost 0 bases to trimming and J lost 7 bases, with 11 bases between them. DNA of the CDR3: TGCGCCAGCAGCTTGGAGGGTCCGCAGCAGCCCCAGCATTTT. It specifies CASSLEGPQQPQHF.

This clonotype has ten or more counts. This rearrangement joins TRBV15 to TRBJ2-7; 7 bases fit TRBD2. The V gene end was trimmed by 2 bases and the J gene end by 7 bases; junction bases not matched to a gene: 2. Germline assignment: CDR1 LNHNV and CDR2 YYDKDF (reference sequence). CDR3 length equals 12 residues. CDR3 region: CATSRRAGEQYF. In nucleotides, the CDR3 is TGTGCCACCAGCAGACGAGCGGGAGAGCAGTACTTC.

This clonotype appeared many times. The V and J genes are TRBV11-2 and TRBJ2-5, with a weak D call TRBD2 (5 bases). V was shortened by 5 bases and J by 7 bases, with 17 bases between the two germline ends. This CDR3 has 14 residues. CDR1 is SGHAT, CDR2 FQNNGV, per germline. In DNA, the CDR3 is TGTGCCAGCAGCGCTAGCCCGGACTTGGCGACCCAGTACTTC. Protein: CASSASPDLATQYF.

The sample holds many counts of this clonotype. The rearrangement links TRBV10-3 to TRBJ2-1, with D perhaps TRBD1 (6 bases). Trimming cost V 9 bases and J 4 bases, with 19 bases left between them. Germline CDR1 reads ENHRY; CDR2 reads SYGVKD. The length of the CDR3 is 15 residues. CDR3 DNA: TGTGCCATGAGTTGGGGCAGGGGTGGTTACAATGAGCAGTTCTTC. Protein: CAMSWGRGGYNEQFF.

In its sample, this clonotype was seen many times. The chain links TRBV20-1 to TRBJ2-7, with 12 bases aligning to TRBD1. CDR3 size: 17 residues. Looked up from germline, CDR1 is DFQATT and CDR2 is SNEGSKA (reference sequence). V lost 6 bases and J lost 2; bases outside the gene matches: 14. CDR3: CSAIRDRGQPRPYEQYF. As DNA, the CDR3 is TGCAGTGCGATCCGGGACAGGGGGCAACCACGCCCCTACGAGCAGTACTTC.

This clonotype has a count of ten or more. The chain has TRBV29-1 and TRBJ2-5; D may be TRBD2 (5 bases). This CDR3 comprises 12 residues. CDR1 and CDR2 from the germline V gene are SQVTM and ANQGSEA. Trimming cost V 4 bases and J 7 bases, with 13 bases left between them. CDR3 sequence reads: CSVVRPGGTQYF. The CDR3 region has the DNA TGCAGCGTTGTCCGCCCCGGAGGGACCCAGTACTTC.

This clonotype was seen once. A much more abundant neighbour one base away suggests this may be a read error. V is TRBV28 and J is TRBJ2-1; D perhaps matches TRBD2 (7 bases). Per the germline V gene, CDR1 is MDHEN and CDR2 is SYDVKM. This CDR3 region has 16 residues. The V end was cut by 7 bases, the J end by 5 bases, with 21 bases between. The CDR3 bases are TGTGCCAGCACCCTCCATAGGGGGGGCGGACACAATGAGCAGTTCTTC. It codes for CASTLHRGGGHNEQFF.

This clonotype was seen a few times. The rearrangement uses TRBV24-1 and TRBJ2-5; possible D gene TRBD2, 5 bases. Germline V CDR1 and CDR2: KGHDR, SFDVKD. The CDR3 extends over 14 amino acids. Deletions cut 1 base from V and 5 bases from J, with 10 bases between. The CDR3 reads CATSDFGSVETQYF. The CDR3 coding sequence is TGTGCCACCAGTGATTTCGGTAGCGTGGAGACCCAGTACTTC.

This clonotype was found many times. This rearrangement joins TRBV20-1 to TRBJ2-7; 10 bases fit TRBD1. Germline assignment: CDR1 DFQATT and CDR2 SNEGSKA (reference sequence). This CDR3 is 15 amino acids long. With V trimmed by 6 bases and J by 9 bases, 17 bases remained unmatched. The CDR3, as DNA: TGCAGTGCCCCTAAAAGGGAGACAGGGGGCAACCCGCAGTACTTC. This translates into CSAPKRETGGNPQYF.

The table lists this clonotype with many counts. The V gene is TRBV5-1, the J gene TRBJ2-3, with D possibly being TRBD1 (5 bases). The V and J ends lost 0 bases and 4 bases respectively, with 12 bases between them. Germline assignment: CDR1 SGHRS and CDR2 YFSETQ. CDR3 size: 15 residues. CDR3 residues: CASSLDRISPDTQYF. The CDR3 bases are TGCGCCAGCAGCTTGGACAGGATCAGCCCAGATACGCAGTATTTT. The complete variable domain, with remaining parts taken from reference TRBV5-1 and TRBJ2-3, reads KAGVTQTPRYLIKTRGQQVTLSCSPISGHRSVSWYQQTPGQGLQFLFEYFSETQRNKGNFPGRFSGRQFSNSRSEMNVSTLELGDSALYLCASSLDRISPDTQYFGPGTRLTVL.

This clonotype appeared many times. The chain couples TRBV29-1 to TRBJ2-7; a weak D match, TRBD1 (5 bases). Germline CDR1 reads SQVTM; CDR2 reads ANQGSEA. The CDR3 runs to 13 residues. Trimming pared 4 bases from V and 4 bases from J, leaving 14 bases between. The chain's CDR3 is CSVGSGSTYEQYF. CDR3 bases: TGCAGCGTTGGGTCAGGGTCGACATACGAGCAGTACTTC.

This clonotype was found a few times. V is TRBV30 and J is TRBJ1-4; D unclear. Deletions cut 1 base from V and 4 bases from J, with 13 bases between. Germline CDR1 is GTSNPN and CDR2 is SVGIG (reference sequence). CDR3 size: 15 residues. The CDR3 DNA follows: TGTGCCTGGAGTGGCACCTCCGGGGTTAATGAAAAACTGTTTTTT. Amino acid sequence: CAWSGTSGVNEKLFF. Based on the CDR3 plus reference TRBV30 and TRBJ1-4, the full variable domain is SQTIHQWPATLVQPVGSPLSLECTVEGTSNPNLYWYRQAAGRGLQLLFYSVGIGQISSEVPQNLSASRPQDRQFILSSKKLLLSDSGFYLCAWSGTSGVNEKLFFGSGTQLSVL.

This clonotype has a count of ten or more. V and J are TRBV5-1 and TRBJ1-2; TRBD1 agrees at 7 bases. The CDR3 sequence is 14 residues long. Losses at the gene ends were 6 bases for V and 8 bases for J; bases not matched to a gene: 13. CDR1 is SGHRS and CDR2 is YFSETQ in the germline V gene. CDR3 in amino acids: CASNELLGTDGYTF. The CDR3, as DNA: TGCGCCAGCAATGAGTTATTAGGGACAGACGGCTACACCTTC.

In its sample, this clonotype was seen many times. This chain links TRBV20-1 with TRBJ2-7, with TRBD1 matching over 8 bases. Looked up from germline, CDR1 is DFQATT and CDR2 is SNEGSKA (reference sequence). The length of the CDR3 is 15 residues. The J segment lost 1 base and the V segment lost 3 bases, leaving 8 bases of the junction unmatched. CDR3 sequence reads: CSARDGTGPSYEQYF. The CDR3 nucleotides read TGCAGTGCTAGGGATGGGACAGGCCCATCCTACGAGCAGTACTTC.

This clonotype has at least ten counts. The chain uses TRBV5-1 and TRBJ1-2; TRBD1 is a possible D gene (5 bases). The germline gives CDR1 SGHRS, CDR2 YFSETQ. V shed 4 bases and J shed 7 bases, with 14 bases lying between them. The CDR3 has 13 amino acids. The CDR3 loop is CASSPEGVGGYTF. The CDR3 DNA is TGCGCCAGCAGCCCCGAAGGGGTCGGTGGCTACACCTTC.

At least ten counts were recorded for this clonotype. This rearrangement joins TRBV6-5 to TRBJ2-3, with 10 bases lining up with TRBD2. CDR3 length equals 15 residues. The ends lost 7 bases at V and 4 bases at J; junction bases unmatched: 8. CDR1 and CDR2 (germline): MNHEY, SVGAGI. Here the CDR3 reads CASTSPAGGSDTQYF. The CDR3 DNA is TGTGCCAGCACCAGCCCAGCGGGAGGGTCAGATACGCAGTATTTT.

Ten or more counts support this clonotype. This chain links TRBV12-3 or TRBV12-4 with TRBJ1-1, with D possibly being TRBD1 (5 bases). The germline V and J ends were trimmed by 6 bases and 1 base, with 9 bases remaining between them. The CDR3 consists of 13 residues. CDR3 region: CASSQQGNTEAFF. The CDR3 region has the DNA TGTGCCAGCAGCCAGCAGGGGAACACTGAAGCTTTCTTT.

This clonotype was recorded many times. V and J are TRBV14 and TRBJ2-7; either TRBD1 or TRBD2 may supply D (7 bases each). V lost 4 bases, J lost 7 bases, and 23 bases lay in between. This CDR3 has 16 residues. Germline V gene lookup returns CDR1 SGHDN and CDR2 FVKESK. For the CDR3, the DNA is TGTGCCAGCAGCCGGACTAGGGACAGCCTGGTGAGGGAGCAGTACTTC. Translated, it gives CASSRTRDSLVREQYF.

This clonotype was observed at least ten times. J is TRBJ2-7 and V is TRBV9; possible D gene TRBD2, 6 bases. CDR1 is SGDLS, CDR2 YYNGEE, per germline. There are 15 residues in the CDR3. The germline V and J ends were trimmed by 0 bases and 0 bases, with 10 bases remaining between them. CDR3 sequence: CASSVADGGSYEQYF. CDR3 bases: TGTGCCAGCAGCGTAGCGGACGGGGGCTCCTACGAGCAGTACTTC.

In DNA form, the CDR3 reads TGTGCCAGCTCGCGGGAGGATACGCAGTATTTT. Its translation is CASSREDTQYF. The V and J genes are TRBV18 and TRBJ2-3, with TRBD2 identical over 7 bases. The CDR3 length is 11 residues. The V segment lost 6 bases and the J segment 6 bases; nucleotides outside the gene matches: 0. CDR1 and CDR2 (germline): KGHSH, LQKENI.

In regard to this clonotype: The DNA is left out, because the CDR3 cannot be placed on it with certainty; the CDR3 is given as TCRdb lists it. This chain links TRBV5-1 with TRBJ1-2; the D call of TRBD1 is as the table states it, not checked on the DNA. Counting both end residues, the CDR3 totals 24 amino acids. CDR1 is SGHRS and CDR2 is YFSETQ in the germline V gene. This CDR3 reads CASTNQISMYLCASSDSTGGGYTF.

This clonotype occurred many times. The chain links TRBV20-1 to TRBJ2-3, with 10 bases lining up with TRBD2. The V gene's germline CDR1 is DFQATT and CDR2 SNEGSKA (reference sequence). The CDR3 contains 14 residues. J lost 4 bases, V lost 8 bases, and 9 bases had no gene match. The CDR3 coding sequence is TGCAGTCCCTACAGCGGGAGGGTGGCAGATACGCAGTATTTT. Its translation is CSPYSGRVADTQYF.

This clonotype was recorded many times. The V gene is TRBV9, the J gene TRBJ2-5; the match to TRBD1 covers 9 bases. Germline V gene sequence: CDR1 SGDLS, CDR2 YYNGEE. The CDR3 has 17 amino acids. V shed 0 bases, J shed 1 base, and the junction held 7 bases outside the gene matches. CDR3 protein: CASSVGTGADPQETQYF. CDR3 bases: TGTGCCAGCAGCGTAGGGACAGGGGCTGACCCCCAAGAGACCCAGTACTTC.

This clonotype was observed many times. This chain joins TRBV6-5 and TRBJ2-1; no clear D gene. Germline V gene data show CDR1 as MNHEY and CDR2 as SVGAGI. V dropped 8 bases and J dropped 7 bases, with 6 bases sitting between them. The CDR3 is 10 residues long. The CDR3 coding sequence is TGTGCCAGCGGTGAGAATGAGCAGTTCTTC. This translates into CASGENEQFF.

This clonotype was seen repeatedly, ten times or more. The gene calls are TRBV6-2 or TRBV6-3 and TRBJ1-2; D is perhaps TRBD1 (5 bases). Germline assignment: CDR1 MNHEY and CDR2 SVGEGT. Between the trimmed V and J ends, which lost 5 bases and 8 bases, there was a span of 18 bases. The CDR3 length is 14 residues. Written as DNA, the CDR3 is TGTGCCAGCAGTGGGACCTACCCTTCGAGGGGCTACACCTTC. Its protein product is CASSGTYPSRGYTF.